These T cell receptor beta chains were read from a single sample in a study of blood T cell repertoires in COVID-19. TCRdb's copy holds only in-frame clones and misses some; the assay was immunoSEQ multiplex PCR. The sample carries some 260,000 clones, under 85% recorded once. Sequencing was carried out using peripheral blood. These receptor sequences come from a woman aged 40 to 49 with active or convalescent COVID-19. CDR3s include the opening cysteine and the closing phenylalanine or tryptophan.

>TRBJ1-5|TRBV30
CAWSVRGQGFGNQPQHF
>TRBJ2-1|TRBV6-5
CASSSGYVPYNEQFF
>TRBJ1-1|TRBV15
CATSATDIFEAFF
>TRBJ2-3|TRBV7-9
CASSFLAGGRRMQYF
>TRBJ1-2|TRBV5-1
CASSSNVGTEDGYTF
>TRBJ2-2|TRBV5-1
CASSGPGQGAGGELFF
>TRBJ2-1|TRBV10-3
CAISGGQAYNEQFF
>TRBJ1-5|TRBV19
CASSIAPTGAQPQHF
>TRBJ1-6|TRBV11-2
CASRFGTGANSPLHF
>TRBJ1-6|TRBV5-1
CASSLGTAYNSPLHF
>TRBJ2-5|TRBV2
CASSLRLGETQYF
>TRBJ2-1|TRBV7-3
CASSRTSGGAYNEQFF
>TRBJ1-4|TRBV5-1
CASSLTTGVSEKLFF
>TRBJ2-3|TRBV7-6
CASSTRPGQGADTQYF
>TRBJ1-6|TRBV11-1
CASSLAGDASPLHF
>TRBJ2-7|TRBV18
CARLPAGGGYEQYF
>TRBJ1-1|TRBV29-1
CSVGHEPNTEAFF
>TRBJ1-6|TRBV28
CASSFPDRGKDSPLHF
>TRBJ1-2|TRBV30
CAWSLRTGYYGYTF
>TRBJ2-1|TRBV4-1
CASSQPTRDRGGEQFF
>TRBJ2-7|TRBV29-1
CSVQDDYEQYF
>TRBJ2-3|TRBV4-2
CASSQGSSQRGTDTQYF
>TRBJ1-1|TRBV19
CASNDRVGTEAFF
>TRBJ2-4|TRBV6-1
CASSGGTRENIQYF
>TRBJ1-2|TRBV3-1/TRBV3-2
CASSQRGEGGYGYTF
>TRBJ1-5|TRBV19
CASNVIGSNQPQHF
>TRBJ1-1|TRBV7-9
CASSLSGNTEAFF
>TRBJ2-7|TRBV7-2
CASSLRRDSNYEQYF
>TRBJ1-1|TRBV11-2
CASSLDQGPEAFF
>TRBJ1-3|TRBV28
CASSFRMTGNIYGNTIYF
>TRBJ1-1|TRBV21-1
CASRSRTGDTEAFF
>TRBJ2-1|TRBV7-3
CASSRQGPHNEQFF
>TRBJ2-2|TRBV6-5
CASSRTGGNGELFF
>TRBJ1-5|TRBV6-5
CASRTGDQPQHF
>TRBJ1-4|TRBV18
CASSPVTVGLNEKLFF
>TRBJ1-3|TRBV19
CASSDRARGNTIYF
>TRBJ1-1|TRBV18
CASSSDRGAFF
>TRBJ1-3|TRBV11-2
CASRRQGSSGNTIYF
>TRBJ1-2|TRBV2
CASSPPGGQGLGYTF
>TRBJ2-5|TRBV5-6
CASSSTGLGETQYF
>TRBJ2-7|TRBV7-6
CASSLASSGYEQYF
>TRBJ1-1|TRBV12-3/TRBV12-4
CASRSGGTEAFF
>TRBJ1-2|TRBV7-2
CASSLVLLGSYTF
>TRBJ2-1|TRBV18
CASSRETSGTGGNEQFF
>TRBJ2-7|TRBV30
CAWSDAWDSYEQYF
>TRBJ1-2|TRBV28
CASSLLTAAYGYTF
>TRBJ1-6|TRBV5-1
CASSLGSGYNSPLHF
>TRBJ2-7|TRBV18
CASSPSGAYEQYF
>TRBJ1-1|TRBV7-3
CASSPQGTNTEAFF